A single sample gave rise to the 16 T cell receptor beta chains below, sequenced in a study of shared clonotypes between healthy human individuals. Clones were sequenced by immunoSEQ multiplex PCR, and TCRdb holds only the in-frame ones, with some missing. This sample has around 700,000 clones; less than 80% occur once, and the top ten carry approximately 2%. Sequences were obtained from memory CD4+ T cells sorted from blood. Subset noted: CD45RA-negative fraction. All receptors come from a woman aged 25 to 39 in good health.

This chain joins TRBV19 and TRBJ2-1, with 12 positions matching TRBD2. V was pared by 4 bases and J by 0 bases, with 13 bases of the junction left unmatched. Germline assignment: CDR1 LNHDA and CDR2 SQIVND (reference sequence). The CDR3 spans 20 residues. Here the CDR3 reads CASSSFGLAGSPHSYNEQFF. As DNA, the CDR3 is TGTGCCAGTAGTAGTTTCGGACTAGCGGGATCACCACACTCCTACAATGAGCAGTTCTTC. Together with reference TRBV19 and TRBJ2-1, the CDR3 gives the full variable domain: DGGITQSPKYLFRKEGQNVTLSCEQNLNHDAMYWYRQDPGQGLRLIYYSQIVNDFQKGDIAEGYSVSREKKESFPLTVTSAQKNPTAFYLCASSSFGLAGSPHSYNEQFFGPGTRLTVL.

The J gene is TRBJ1-2, the V gene TRBV6-6; 10 positions agree with TRBD1. CDR1 MNHNY and CDR2 SVGAGI come from the germline V gene (reference sequence). V dropped 4 bases and J dropped 8; count of bases not matched to a gene: 7. This CDR3 comprises 14 residues. For the CDR3, the DNA is TGTGCCAGCAGTTGGATCGGGACAGGGGACGGCTACACCTTC. Residues: CASSWIGTGDGYTF.

The DNA for the CDR3 is TGTGCCAGTAGTATTTCAGTGCGTTACGGCTACACCTTC. Protein product: CASSISVRYGYTF. The V and J genes are TRBV19 and TRBJ1-2; D is uncertain. Germline V gene lookup returns CDR1 LNHDA and CDR2 SQIVND (reference sequence). Trimming cost V 3 bases and J 8 bases, with 13 bases left between them. The CDR3 totals 13 residues. The full variable domain, rest sourced from reference TRBV19 and TRBJ1-2, is DGGITQSPKYLFRKEGQNVTLSCEQNLNHDAMYWYRQDPGQGLRLIYYSQIVNDFQKGDIAEGYSVSREKKESFPLTVTSAQKNPTAFYLCASSISVRYGYTFGSGTRLTVV.

The chain joins TRBV28 to TRBJ2-7; possible D gene TRBD1, 5 bases. The germline V gene encodes CDR1 MDHEN and CDR2 SYDVKM. V was cut by 6 bases and J by 2 bases, with 20 bases left in between. The CDR3 consists of 16 residues. The CDR3 spells CASSRMIRVKAYEQYF. The CDR3 DNA reads as TGTGCCAGCAGCCGCATGATCAGGGTGAAGGCCTACGAGCAGTACTTC.

V usage is TRBV30 and J usage is TRBJ2-2; D gene ambiguous. This CDR3 contains 12 residues. Trimming pared 1 base from V and 6 bases from J, leaving 6 bases between. Germline V gene lookup returns CDR1 GTSNPN and CDR2 SVGIG (reference sequence). The CDR3 bases are TGTGCCTGGAGTGAAGTCCCCGGGGAGCTGTTTTTT. Protein product: CAWSEVPGELFF.

This clone was seen only a few times. The chain combines TRBV19 with TRBJ1-2; no clear D. The CDR3 totals 15 residues. CDR1 LNHDA and CDR2 SQIVND come from the germline V gene (reference sequence). With 1 base removed from V and 5 bases from J, the gap between germline ends came to 14 bases. The chain's CDR3 is CASSIGASAGYGYTF. The CDR3, as DNA: TGTGCCAGTAGTATAGGGGCCAGCGCGGGATATGGCTACACCTTC.

This chain joins TRBV20-1 and TRBJ2-7, with unresolved D. V lost 5 bases to trimming and J lost 5 bases, with 10 bases between them. This CDR3 is 11 amino acids long. Germline V gene data show CDR1 as DFQATT and CDR2 as SNEGSKA (reference sequence). This CDR3 reads CSAVRRNEQYF. The CDR3 bases are TGCAGTGCTGTGCGCCGGAACGAGCAGTACTTC.

The chain combines TRBV7-6 with TRBJ2-5, with TRBD1 matching over 8 bases. The CDR3 length is 16 residues. Trimming cost V 5 bases and J 6 bases; bases outside gene matches: 14. Looked up from germline, CDR1 is SGHVS and CDR2 is FNYEAQ. CDR3 residues: CASSPRTAGGKQTQYF. The CDR3, as DNA: TGTGCCAGCAGCCCTAGGACCGCAGGGGGCAAGCAGACCCAGTACTTC.

V and J are TRBV10-3 and TRBJ2-1, with D perhaps matching TRBD2 (6 bases). The CDR3 is 12 residues long. Germline V gene lookup returns CDR1 ENHRY and CDR2 SYGVKD. The V gene lost 3 bases and the J gene lost 10 bases, with 10 bases spanning the gap. DNA of the CDR3: TGTGCCATCAGTGATGGAGGAGGGGAGCAGTTCTTC. The encoded protein is CAISDGGGEQFF.

This chain uses TRBV7-9 with TRBJ2-2; TRBD1 is a possible D gene (6 bases). Germline values: CDR1 SEHNR, CDR2 FQNEAQ (reference sequence). Trimming shortened V by 6 bases and J by 7 bases, and 15 bases separated the two germline ends. This CDR3 comprises 14 residues. The CDR3 region is CASSKRQALGELFF. The DNA for the CDR3 is TGTGCCAGCAGTAAGAGACAGGCTCTCGGGGAGCTGTTTTTT.

The table lists this clone with a few counts. The chain links TRBV7-3 to TRBJ2-1, with D hard to call. There are 17 residues in the CDR3. Trimming removed 1 base at V and 0 bases at J, with 13 bases between. Germline CDR1 and CDR2: SGHTA and FQGTGA. CDR3 bases: TGTGCCAGCAGCTTAAGGCTGGACGCGAGCTCCTACAATGAGCAGTTCTTC. Translated, it gives CASSLRLDASSYNEQFF.

The V gene is TRBV30, the J gene TRBJ2-3; the D is unclear. Germline CDR1 and CDR2: GTSNPN and SVGIG (reference sequence). Trimming took off 2 bases at V and 5 bases at J, with 2 bases between the two ends. This CDR3 contains 10 residues. CDR3 in amino acids: CAWSIDTQYF. CDR3 nucleotide sequence: TGTGCCTGGAGTATAGATACGCAGTATTTT.

The V gene is TRBV27, the J gene TRBJ2-1; 7 nucleotides match TRBD1. In germline, CDR1 is MNHEY, CDR2 SMNVEV (reference sequence). The CDR3 consists of 15 residues. V was pared by 5 bases and J by 0 bases, with 4 bases of the junction left unmatched. The CDR3 nucleotides read TGTGCCAGCAGTCCAGGGGGTAGCTCCTACAATGAGCAGTTCTTC. This translates into CASSPGGSSYNEQFF.

The genes are TRBV28 and TRBJ2-7, with a possible D match to TRBD2 (5 bases). Germline-derived CDR1 and CDR2 are MDHEN and SYDVKM. V lost 10 bases and J lost 1, with 11 bases in between. The CDR3 spans 12 residues. CDR3 region: CAISGISYEQYF. CDR3 in DNA: TGTGCCATAAGCGGTATATCCTACGAGCAGTACTTC.

The chain uses TRBV15 and TRBJ2-7; maybe TRBD1 (6 bases). Germline CDR1 is LNHNV and CDR2 is YYDKDF (reference sequence). This CDR3 has 14 residues. Trimming shortened V by 2 bases and J by 6 bases, and 14 bases separated the two germline ends. Here the CDR3 DNA reads TGTGCCACCAGCAGACCCGGGACACAGGCCGAGCAGTACTTC. This encodes CATSRPGTQAEQYF.

This clone was observed a handful of times. The genes are TRBV9 and TRBJ1-2; no firm D call. Germline values: CDR1 SGDLS, CDR2 YYNGEE. CDR3 length equals 13 residues. Trimming stripped 1 base from V and 7 bases from J, with 11 bases between. This chain's CDR3 is CASSVQAEGGYTF. Written as DNA, the CDR3 is TGTGCCAGCAGCGTACAAGCGGAGGGTGGCTACACCTTC.